These T cell receptor beta chains were read from a single sample in a study of shared clonotypes between healthy human individuals. Profiling relied on immunoSEQ multiplex PCR, and the TCRdb table lists in-frame clones only, not all of them. The data contain a few million clones, approximately 94% of them singletons. The source material was naive CD4+ T cells sorted from blood. These receptors all stem from a man between 18 and 29 years old in good health. Each CDR3 is given with its conserved first and last residue. A D gene is named only where the DNA matches it firmly. Some rows have no size entry. The others give once, few or many, or a class for an expanded clone.

clone size	V gene	D gene	J gene	CDR3 DNA	CDR3 protein
-	TRBV25-1	-	TRBJ1-2	TGTGCCAGCAGTGAATTGGACAGATACTACACCTTC	CASSELDRYYTF
-	TRBV6-6	-	TRBJ2-7	TGTGCCAGCAGTACCGGGGGATACGAGCAGTACTTC	CASSTGGYEQYF
-	TRBV11-2	-	TRBJ1-1	TGTGCCAGCAGCTCACAGGTGGGGGACACTGAAGCTTTCTTT	CASSSQVGDTEAFF
-	TRBV11-2	TRBD1	TRBJ2-7	TGTGCCAGCAGCTCTAGAGGACAGGGCGACCACGAGCAGTACTTC	CASSSRGQGDHEQYF
-	TRBV19	TRBD1	TRBJ1-1	TGTGCCAGTAGGGAGGGGGCCTATATGGGGACTGAAGCTTTCTTT	CASREGAYMGTEAFF
-	TRBV2	TRBD1	TRBJ1-6	TGTGCCAGCAGACTTACAGGGGGGAATAATTCACCCCTCCACTTT	CASRLTGGNNSPLHF
-	TRBV30	-	TRBJ1-6	TGTGCCTGGAGCCCGAGGCTGGGTGATTCACCCCTCCACTTT	CAWSPRLGDSPLHF
once	TRBV28	-	TRBJ1-2	TGTGCCAGCATCCGTCTGGGAGGGGGCTATGGCTACACCTTC	CASIRLGGGYGYTF
-	TRBV6-5	TRBD1	TRBJ2-7	TGTGCCAGCAGTTACCAGAGGGGGCCGGACTACGAGCAGTACTTC	CASSYQRGPDYEQYF
once	TRBV11-2	TRBD1	TRBJ1-1	TGTGCCAGCAGCCGGACAGGGAACACTGAAGCTTTCTTT	CASSRTGNTEAFF
-	TRBV28	TRBD2	TRBJ2-1	TGTGCCAGCAGTTCCGGACTAGCGCGGGAGCAGTTCTTC	CASSSGLAREQFF
-	TRBV4-2	-	TRBJ1-2	TGTGCCAGCAGCCCGGGGGCAGGGAGCTATGGCTACACCTTC	CASSPGAGSYGYTF
-	TRBV19	-	TRBJ1-3	TGTGCCAGTAGGACCGGGGGTGTCGGAAACACCATATATTTT	CASRTGGVGNTIYF
-	TRBV5-4	-	TRBJ2-5	TGTGCCAGCAGGGGGGAGTTCGTACAAGAGACCCAGTACTTC	CASRGEFVQETQYF
-	TRBV30	-	TRBJ1-6	TGTGCCTGCGTGGTTGGGGGGGCGCGTAGGAATTCACCCCTCCACTTT	CACVVGGARRNSPLHF
-	TRBV30	-	TRBJ2-7	TGTGCCTGGAGTGGGGTTTACGAGCAGTACTTC	CAWSGVYEQYF
-	TRBV27	-	TRBJ1-6	TGTGCCAGCAGTTTATACGACCAAAGGAATTCACCCCTCCACTTT	CASSLYDQRNSPLHF
-	TRBV6-1	TRBD2	TRBJ2-1	TGTGCCAGCATGACTAGCGGGAGTTCGTTGCAGTTCTTC	CASMTSGSSLQFF
-	TRBV11-2	-	TRBJ1-1	TGTGCCAGCAGCTTAGGCGGAGTTTATCAGATGAACACTGAAGCTTTCTTT	CASSLGGVYQMNTEAFF
-	TRBV6-5	-	TRBJ1-1	TGTGCCAGCAGGAACACAGGGAGGAACACTGAAGCTTTCTTT	CASRNTGRNTEAFF
-	TRBV5-1	TRBD2	TRBJ2-7	TGCGCCAGCAGCTTAACTAGCGGGCCCTACGAGCAGTACTTC	CASSLTSGPYEQYF
-	TRBV5-1	TRBD2	TRBJ2-7	TGCGCCAGCAGCCGCCCAGCGGGGGAGCGGACGGAGCAGTACTTC	CASSRPAGERTEQYF
-	TRBV7-6	TRBD2	TRBJ2-7	TGTGCCAGCAGCTTAGGAGCGGGAGACTACGAGCAGTACTTC	CASSLGAGDYEQYF
-	TRBV7-2	TRBD1	TRBJ2-7	TGTGCCAGCAGCGAGACAGGGGTCTCCTACGAGCAGTACTTC	CASSETGVSYEQYF
-	TRBV6-5	-	TRBJ2-5	TGTGCCAGCAGTTACGCCCGTGGGGAGCAGTACTTC	CASSYARGEQYF
once	TRBV5-4	-	TRBJ2-5	TGTGCCAGCAGCTTCCTACCGGGAGAAGAGACCCAGTACTTC	CASSFLPGEETQYF
-	TRBV25-1	-	TRBJ2-7	TGTGCCAGCAGTCGCAACTACCACTACGAGCAGTACTTC	CASSRNYHYEQYF
once	TRBV7-2	-	TRBJ1-2	TGTGCCAGCAGCTTAGTGGGAAGCGGCTACACCTTC	CASSLVGSGYTF
few	TRBV18	-	TRBJ1-6	TGTGCCAGCTCACCAGCAGGGTTGGGATCACCCCTCCACTTT	CASSPAGLGSPLHF